This T cell receptor (beta chain) stems from a study of cytomegalovirus exposure and HLA in healthy donors. General study findings and limits: There were reportedly fewer N-insertions in an Asian-associated ancestry cluster than the approximately 600-donor mean, in a later analysis.

The primer mix had 60 Vbeta and 13 Jbeta primers. Profiling relied on immunoSEQ multiplex PCR, and the TCRdb table lists in-frame clones only, not all of them. This sample has roughly 160,000 clones, with roughly 80% found just once. With respect to this clone: Its specificity is not known.

The CDR3 sequence is 19 residues long. V lost 7 bases to trimming and J lost 0 bases; unmatched junction nucleotides: 17. Looked up from germline, CDR1 is MDHEN and CDR2 is SYDVKM. The gene calls are TRBV28 and TRBJ2-3; 9 nucleotides agree with TRBD2. The specimen sequenced was PBMCs. The receptor's source is a man aged 45-60 years in good health and CMV-seropositive. The CDR3 DNA follows: TGTGCCAGCACACCTTCAGGTCTAGCGGGGATTCCTAGCACAGATACGCAGTATTTT. Amino acids: CASTPSGLAGIPSTDTQYF.